The clone carrying this TCR beta chain came up a few times. Its antigen is as yet unknown. Relying on iRepertoire HTBI primers and Arm-PCR of CDR3 regions, the team built TCR beta libraries. Via MiXCR, TCRdb re-called the multiplex PCR reads, giving one row per CDR3 protein. The sample carries fewer than 650,000 distinct CDR3 sequences, around 17% recorded once. The CDR3 covers 13 residues. V was trimmed by 8 bases and J by 2 bases, leaving 12 bases between them. The V gene's germline CDR1 is MDHEN and CDR2 SYDVKM. The sample's time point: newly diagnosed GD, antithyroid drugs for less than 3 months. From RNA extracted from PBMCs, the TCR library was made. The data are from a study of regulatory T cells in long-lasting Graves disease. Overall study results and limits: Segments TRBV28, TRBJ1-2 and TRBJ2-5 showed preferential usage in persistent disease.

These records were also assigned to another study, of T cells in Graves' hyperthyroidism and ophthalmopathy.

The sample consisted of peripheral blood mononuclear cells (PBMCs), taken at new diagnosis, from a patient treated with antithyroid drugs. V gene TRBV28 combines with J gene TRBJ1-1; D is uncertain. The sequence was collected from a woman younger than 45 with Graves disease. The CDR3 sequence: CASGSTTNTEAFF. The CDR3 coding sequence is TGTGCCAGCGGGTCTACTACTAACACTGAAGCTTTCTTT. Looking up the rest from reference TRBV28 and TRBJ1-1 gives the full variable domain: DVKVTQSSRYLVKRTGEKVFLECVQDMDHENMFWYRQDPGLGLRLIYFSYDVKMKEKGDIPEGYSVSREKKERFSLILESASTNQTSMYLCASGSTTNTEAFFGQGTRLTVV.